The next 6 T cell receptor beta chains were all read from a single sample in a study of cytomegalovirus exposure and HLA in healthy donors. 13 Jbeta primers and 60 Vbeta primers were used for the PCR. Produced via immunoSEQ multiplex PCR; TCRdb's table is partial and in-frame only. The sample includes around 110,000 clones, about 76% of them seen just once. Sequencing input: PBMCs. These receptor sequences come from a woman in her twenties or thirties in good health and CMV-seronegative.

This clone has more than one count but fewer than ten. The V and J genes are TRBV6-5 and TRBJ2-7; perhaps TRBD2 as D (6 bases). The V and J ends lost 4 bases and 1 base respectively, with 11 bases between them. Germline V lookup: CDR1 MNHEY, CDR2 SVGAGI. The CDR3 is made up of 14 amino acids. CDR3 DNA sequence: TGTGCCAGCAGTTTGGGACTCGATTCCTACGAGCAGTACTTC. This encodes CASSLGLDSYEQYF.

The chain uses TRBV5-4 and TRBJ2-3; TRBD2 matches at 7 bases. Trimming removed 4 bases from V and 6 bases from J; junction bases left unmatched: 14. The germline V gene encodes CDR1 SGHNT and CDR2 YYREEE (reference sequence). CDR3 length: 16 residues. The CDR3 bases are TGTGCCAGCAGCGCTGAAAGACTAGCCTCGTCGGATACGCAGTATTTT. Its translation is CASSAERLASSDTQYF.

The chain carries TRBV4-2 and TRBJ2-3, with D possibly matching TRBD2 (5 bases). Per germline, CDR1 LGHNA and CDR2 YNFKEQ. The V gene lost 1 base and the J gene lost 0 bases, with 11 bases spanning the gap. This CDR3 is 16 amino acids long. CDR3: CASSQGFRTSTDTQYF. In DNA form, the CDR3 reads TGTGCCAGCAGCCAAGGGTTCAGGACTAGCACAGATACGCAGTATTTT.

This clone has more than one count but fewer than ten. This chain joins TRBV7-2 and TRBJ1-6; 10 nucleotides align to TRBD1. The germline V gene encodes CDR1 SGHTA and CDR2 FQGNSA. V lost 1 base to trimming and J lost 7 bases; unmatched junction nucleotides: 1. This CDR3 contains 15 residues. CDR3: CASSLGQGANSPLHF. CDR3 nucleotide sequence: TGTGCCAGCAGCTTAGGACAGGGGGCGAATTCACCCCTCCACTTT.

This clone came up a few times. CDR3: CASSKGQGSTGELFF. The DNA of the CDR3 is TGCGCCAGCAGCAAGGGACAGGGTAGCACCGGGGAGCTGTTTTTT. The V call is TRBV5-1, the J call TRBJ2-2; 9 nucleotides align to TRBD1. V gave up 4 bases and J gave up 4 bases; unmatched junction bases: 5. Germline CDR1 reads SGHRS; CDR2 reads YFSETQ. The CDR3 extends over 15 amino acids.

This clone was found a few times. The chain recombines TRBV9 with TRBJ2-2, with 9 bases that match TRBD1. The CDR3 runs 15 residues. With 2 bases clipped from V and 4 bases from J, the junction kept 3 bases outside the gene matches. Germline V gene data show CDR1 as SGDLS and CDR2 as YYNGEE. The CDR3 nucleotides are TGTGCCAGCAGCGTGGGGACAGGGAGCACCGGGGAGCTGTTTTTT. This encodes CASSVGTGSTGELFF.